These T cell receptor beta chains were read from a single sample in a study of CD8+ T cells in alopecia areata. The method was immunoSEQ multiplex PCR; TCRdb's version includes in-frame clones alone and lacks a portion of them. Here the sample spans 200,000 or so clones, 58% being singletons. The starting material was CD4+ T cells sorted from blood, obtained at week 24, from a patient treated with tofacitinib. Receptors were obtained from a human donor with alopecia areata. CDR3s include the opening cysteine and the closing phenylalanine or tryptophan. The D gene is left open where the match is weak. Only part of the rows carry a size: once, few, many, or a class if the clone is expanded.

d_call j_call v_call clone_size cdr3_nt cdr3_aa
NA TRBJ1-6 TRBV11-2 NA TGTGCCAGCAGCTTAGGAGGTGAAACACCCCTCCACTTT CASSLGGETPLHF
NA TRBJ2-1 TRBV11-2 NA TGTGCCAGCAGCTTATGGACGGGCAGGGTGAATGAGCAGTTCTTC CASSLWTGRVNEQFF
TRBD1 TRBJ2-7 TRBV4-3 few TGCGCCAGCAGCCCAGGCTGGGACAGAACTAAGTACTTC CASSPGWDRTKYF
NA TRBJ2-4 TRBV20-1 few TGCAGTGTTGCAGGGGATGGAATTCAGTACTTC CSVAGDGIQYF
TRBD1 TRBJ1-3 TRBV15 NA TGTGCCACCACCAAGGGACAGGGCCGAAACACCATATATTTT CATTKGQGRNTIYF
NA TRBJ2-4 TRBV29-1 NA TGCAGCGTTGATTGGCTAAACATTCAGTACTTC CSVDWLNIQYF
TRBD1 TRBJ1-4 TRBV6-5 NA TGTGCCAGCAACGACAGGGGCGGAAATAATGAAAAACTGTTTTTT CASNDRGGNNEKLFF
NA TRBJ2-5 TRBV5-1 NA TGCGCCAGCAGCGCCTCTCTGGGGGGCTCCGAGACCCAGTACTTC CASSASLGGSETQYF
NA TRBJ1-5 TRBV4-1 NA TGCGCCAGCATAGGGAGGGTCACTCAGCCCCTGCATTTT CASIGRVTQPLHF
NA TRBJ1-2 TRBV19 NA TGTGCCAGTAGTATTGGGGATAGAGTCGGCTACACCTTC CASSIGDRVGYTF
NA TRBJ2-1 TRBV5-1 NA TGCGCCAGCAGCTTCCAGGGTCTGGACAATGAGCAGTTCTTC CASSFQGLDNEQFF
NA TRBJ2-7 TRBV11-2 once TGTGCCAGCAGCTTACCGGGGGCGCAAGGATACGAGCAGTACTTC CASSLPGAQGYEQYF
NA TRBJ2-4 TRBV10-3 NA TGTGCCATCAGTCCTAGCACACTAGCCAAAAACATTCAGTACTTC CAISPSTLAKNIQYF
NA TRBJ2-2 TRBV5-1 NA TGCGCCAGCAGCTTGGAACTGTTAACCAGGGAGCTGTTTTTT CASSLELLTRELFF
TRBD1 TRBJ1-5 TRBV5-1 few TGCGCCAGCAGCTTGGAGGGTACAGGGGAAGGCAATCAGCCCCAGCATTTT CASSLEGTGEGNQPQHF
NA TRBJ1-1 TRBV29-1 NA TGCAGCGTTTTCCGGGACACGAACACTGAAGCTTTCTTT CSVFRDTNTEAFF
NA TRBJ1-1 TRBV6-6 NA TGTGCCAGCAGTTACCCAGGGCGTGGGACTGAAGCTTTCTTT CASSYPGRGTEAFF